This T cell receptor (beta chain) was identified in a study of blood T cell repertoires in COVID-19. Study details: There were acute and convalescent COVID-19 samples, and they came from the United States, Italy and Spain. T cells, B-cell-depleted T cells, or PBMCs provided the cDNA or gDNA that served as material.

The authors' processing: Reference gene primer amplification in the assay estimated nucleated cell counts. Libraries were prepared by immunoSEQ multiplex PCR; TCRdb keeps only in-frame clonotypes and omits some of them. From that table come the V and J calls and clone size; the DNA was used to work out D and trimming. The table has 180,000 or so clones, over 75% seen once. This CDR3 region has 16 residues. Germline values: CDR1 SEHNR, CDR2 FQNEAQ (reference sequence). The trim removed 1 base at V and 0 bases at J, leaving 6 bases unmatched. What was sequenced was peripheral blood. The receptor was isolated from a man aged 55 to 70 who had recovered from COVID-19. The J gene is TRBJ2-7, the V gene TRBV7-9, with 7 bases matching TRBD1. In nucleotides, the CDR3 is TGTGCCAGCAGCTTAGAAGAGACAGGGAGCTCCTACGAGCAGTACTTC. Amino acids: CASSLEETGSSYEQYF.